The clone carrying this T cell receptor (beta chain) was seen at least ten times. Amplified regions were TCR beta CDR3 sequences from RNA transcripts. First-round RT-PCR with HTBI primers amplified the TCR CDR3 region. Via MiXCR, TCRdb re-called the multiplex PCR reads, giving one row per CDR3 protein. The sample holds some 400,000 distinct CDR3 sequences, roughly 13% seen once. The germline CDR1 and CDR2 sequences are LNHDA and SQIVND (reference sequence). The CDR3 consists of 17 residues. V lost 5 bases and J lost 5; bases outside the gene matches: 13. The sample is drawn from a study of T cells in Graves' hyperthyroidism and ophthalmopathy.

Sequencing input: blood. The TCR originated in a woman in her fifties or sixties with Graves' hyperthyroidism. The rearrangement links TRBV19 to TRBJ2-5; TRBD1 agrees at 11 bases. The CDR3 loop is CASSSGQGVSIEETQYF. CDR3 coding DNA: TGTGCCAGTAGTTCGGGACAGGGGGTTTCCATTGAGGAGACCCAGTACTTC.